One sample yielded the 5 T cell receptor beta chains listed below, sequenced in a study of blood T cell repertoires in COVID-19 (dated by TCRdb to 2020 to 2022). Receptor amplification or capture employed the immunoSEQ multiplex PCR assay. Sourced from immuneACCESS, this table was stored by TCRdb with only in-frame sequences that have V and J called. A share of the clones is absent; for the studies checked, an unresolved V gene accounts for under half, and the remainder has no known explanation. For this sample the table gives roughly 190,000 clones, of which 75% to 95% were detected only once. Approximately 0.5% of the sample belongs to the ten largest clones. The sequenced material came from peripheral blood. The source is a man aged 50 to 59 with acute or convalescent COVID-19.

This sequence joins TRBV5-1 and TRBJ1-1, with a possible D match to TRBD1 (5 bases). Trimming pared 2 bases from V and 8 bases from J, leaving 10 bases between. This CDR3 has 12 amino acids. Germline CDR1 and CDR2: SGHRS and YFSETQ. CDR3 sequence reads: CASSLNSGEAFF. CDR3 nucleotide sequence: TGCGCCAGCAGCTTAAACTCAGGGGAAGCTTTCTTT.

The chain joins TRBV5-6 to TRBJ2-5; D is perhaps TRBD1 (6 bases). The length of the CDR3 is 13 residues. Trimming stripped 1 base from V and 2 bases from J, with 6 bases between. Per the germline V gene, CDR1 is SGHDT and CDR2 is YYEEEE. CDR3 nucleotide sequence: TGTGCCAGCAGCTTGCAGGGGCAAGAGACCCAGTACTTC. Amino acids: CASSLQGQETQYF.

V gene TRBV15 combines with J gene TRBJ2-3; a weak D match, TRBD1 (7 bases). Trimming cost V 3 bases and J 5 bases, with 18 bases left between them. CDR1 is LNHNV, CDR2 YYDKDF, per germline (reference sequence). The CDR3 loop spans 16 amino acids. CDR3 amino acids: CATSRTRESGGDTQYF. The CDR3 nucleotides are TGTGCCACCAGCAGGACCCGGGAGTCAGGGGGAGATACGCAGTATTTT.

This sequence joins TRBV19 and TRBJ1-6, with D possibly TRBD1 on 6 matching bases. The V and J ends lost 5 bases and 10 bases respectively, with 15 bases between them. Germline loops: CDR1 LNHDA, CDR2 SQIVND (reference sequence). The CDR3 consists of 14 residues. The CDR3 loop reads CASSSLAGDSPLHF. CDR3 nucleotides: TGTGCCAGTAGTTCATTGGCAGGGGACTCACCCCTCCACTTT.

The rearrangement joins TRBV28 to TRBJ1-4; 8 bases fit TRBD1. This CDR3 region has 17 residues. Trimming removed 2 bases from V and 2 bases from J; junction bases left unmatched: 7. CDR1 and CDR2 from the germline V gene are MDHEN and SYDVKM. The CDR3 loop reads CASSLLTGVGTNEKLFF. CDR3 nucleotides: TGTGCCAGCAGTTTACTGACAGGGGTTGGGACTAATGAAAAACTGTTTTTT.